This T cell receptor (beta chain) was obtained from a study of T cell clusters in autoimmune cytopenias. Whole-study results and caveats: No experiment has yet validated the function of the T cell clusters defined in silico. Active autoimmune hepatitis patients had roughly 2.9-fold fewer exclusive TRB clusters than healthy donors.

Multiplex touch-down PCR amplified TRB using TRB-A and TRB-B pools in one tube. TCRdb derives one entry per CDR3 protein from the multiplex PCR reads, leaving out DNA. The table gives under 11,000 distinct CDR3 sequences; the top ten clones make up around 21% of it. CDR3 length: 14 amino acids. Germline lookup yields CDR1 KGHSH and CDR2 LQKENI. Frequency places this clonotype as medium-sized. Its antigen is undetermined. TRB was amplified from approximately 230 ng of peripheral blood genomic DNA per sample. These same data were also listed under a study on T cell repertoires in aging, cancer and after chemotherapy. That source reports: These repertoire data do not allow conclusions about immunological memory after chemotherapy.

The origin of this receptor is a human donor in good health. The sample taken for sequencing was peripheral blood. The chain recombines TRBV18 with TRBJ2-7. The CDR3 is CASSSPESSYEQYF.